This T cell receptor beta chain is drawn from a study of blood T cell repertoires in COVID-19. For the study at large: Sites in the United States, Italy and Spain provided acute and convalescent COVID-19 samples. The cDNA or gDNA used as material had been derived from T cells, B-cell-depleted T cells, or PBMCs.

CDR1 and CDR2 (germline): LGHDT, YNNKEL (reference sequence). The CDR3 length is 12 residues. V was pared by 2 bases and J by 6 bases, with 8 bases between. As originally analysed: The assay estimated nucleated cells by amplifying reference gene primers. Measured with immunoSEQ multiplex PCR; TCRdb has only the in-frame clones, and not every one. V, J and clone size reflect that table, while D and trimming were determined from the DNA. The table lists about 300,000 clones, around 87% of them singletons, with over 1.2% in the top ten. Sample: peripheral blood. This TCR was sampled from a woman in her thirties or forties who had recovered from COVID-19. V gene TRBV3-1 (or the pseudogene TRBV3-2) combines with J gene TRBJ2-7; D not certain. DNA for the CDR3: TGTGCCAGCAGCCAATCCTCAGGCGAGCAGTACTTC. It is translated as CASSQSSGEQYF.